This T cell receptor beta chain appears in the sequencing data of a study of shared T cell receptors in the human thymus. Measured with immunoSEQ multiplex PCR; TCRdb has only the in-frame clones, and not every one. Found here are fewer than 700,000 clones, approximately 90% of them singletons; the top ten hold 0.0095% to 0.013%. These data were also filed under a second study, of human thymus T cells. According to that study: Having surgery to correct congenital heart defects, healthy Finnish infants acted as the donors. Resections removed during corrective heart surgery provided the thymus tissue used. Seemingly biased V and J gene usage marked thymic and blood repertoires. In unrelated individuals, thymic repertoires overlapped highly, according to related research.

The TCR sequence derives from a boy in the first two years of life with a congenital heart defect. Sequenced: thymocytes.

CDR3 sequence: CASSLAARLAGGPYEQYF. The CDR3 DNA reads TGTGCCAGCAGCTTAGCCGCTCGACTAGCGGGAGGGCCATACGAGCAGTACTTC. J is TRBJ2-7 and V is TRBV7-2, with 14 bases matching TRBD2. From germline, CDR1 is SGHTA and CDR2 FQGNSA. V was pared by 0 bases and J by 4 bases, with 8 bases of the junction left unmatched. The CDR3 has 18 amino acids.